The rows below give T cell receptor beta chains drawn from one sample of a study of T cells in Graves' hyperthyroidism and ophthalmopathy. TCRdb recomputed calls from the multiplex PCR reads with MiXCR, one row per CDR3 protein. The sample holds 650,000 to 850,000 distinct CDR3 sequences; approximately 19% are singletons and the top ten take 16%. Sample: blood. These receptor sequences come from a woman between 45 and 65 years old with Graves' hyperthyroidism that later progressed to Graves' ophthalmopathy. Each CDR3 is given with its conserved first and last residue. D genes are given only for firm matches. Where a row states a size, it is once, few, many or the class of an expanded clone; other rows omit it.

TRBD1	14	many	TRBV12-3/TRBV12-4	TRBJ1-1	CASSLTGLDTEAFF	TGTGCCAGCAGTTTGACAGGGCTGGACACTGAAGCTTTCTTT
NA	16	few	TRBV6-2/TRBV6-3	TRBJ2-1	CASSYSLANSYNEQFF	TGTGCCAGCAGTTACTCGCTGGCTAACTCCTACAATGAGCAGTTCTTC
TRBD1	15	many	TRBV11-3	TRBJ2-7	CASSSSGTGADEQYF	TGTGCCAGCAGCTCGTCCGGGACAGGGGCCGACGAGCAGTACTTC
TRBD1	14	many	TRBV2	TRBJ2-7	CASSEPTQGSEQYF	TGTGCCAGCAGTGAACCGACACAGGGGTCCGAGCAGTACTTC
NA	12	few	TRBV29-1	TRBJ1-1	CSGTASNTEAFF	TGCAGCGGAACAGCATCAAACACTGAAGCTTTCTTT
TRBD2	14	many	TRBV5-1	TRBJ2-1	CASSQTSGGDEQFF	TGCGCCAGCAGCCAGACTAGCGGGGGGGATGAGCAGTTCTTC
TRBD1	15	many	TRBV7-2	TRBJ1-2	CASSLNRGPFYGYTF	TGTGCCAGCAGCTTAAACAGGGGACCTTTCTATGGCTACACCTTC
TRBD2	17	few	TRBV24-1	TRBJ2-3	CATSDPGLAGQTDTQYF	TGTGCCACCAGTGACCCCGGACTAGCTGGGCAAACAGATACGCAGTATTTT
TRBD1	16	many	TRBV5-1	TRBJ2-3	CASSLEGTGTTDTQYF	TGCGCCAGCAGCTTGGAGGGGACAGGGACCACAGATACGCAGTATTTT
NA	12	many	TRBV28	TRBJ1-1	CASSPQDTEAFF	TGTGCCAGCAGTCCACAGGACACTGAAGCTTTCTTT
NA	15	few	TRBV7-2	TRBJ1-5	CASSPQDRPNQPQHF	TGTGCCAGCAGCCCCCAGGACAGACCCAATCAGCCCCAGCATTTT
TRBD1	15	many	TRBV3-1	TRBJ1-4	CASSQNRGVNEKLFF	TGTGCCAGCAGCCAAAACAGGGGTGTTAATGAAAAACTGTTTTTT
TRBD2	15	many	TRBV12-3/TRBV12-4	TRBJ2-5	CASSGSGTSIGTQYF	TGTGCCAGCAGTGGATCCGGGACTAGCATCGGGACCCAGTACTTC
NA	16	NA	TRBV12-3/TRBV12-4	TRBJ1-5	CASSLARTGSNQPQHF	TGTGCCAGCAGTTTAGCTAGAACAGGTAGCAATCAGCCCCAGCATTTT
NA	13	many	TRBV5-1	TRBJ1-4	CASSLGGNEKLFF	TGCGCCAGCAGCTTGGGCGGGAATGAAAAACTGTTTTTT
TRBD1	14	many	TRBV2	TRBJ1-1	CASRGEQGGTEAFF	TGTGCCAGTAGGGGTGAGCAGGGGGGGACTGAAGCTTTCTTT
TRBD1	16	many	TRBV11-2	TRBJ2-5	CASSSRDRGSKETQYF	TGTGCCAGCAGCTCTCGGGACAGGGGATCGAAAGAGACCCAGTACTTC
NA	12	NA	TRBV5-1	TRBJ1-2	CASSLGGIDYTF	TGCGCCAGCAGCTTGGGAGGGATTGACTACACCTTC
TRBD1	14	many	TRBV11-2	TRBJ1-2	CASSTGQGNYGYTF	TGTGCCAGCAGCACCGGACAGGGGAACTATGGCTACACCTTC
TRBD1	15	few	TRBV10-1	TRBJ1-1	CASSESTGAYTEAFF	TGCGCCAGCAGTGAGTCGACAGGGGCCTACACTGAAGCTTTCTTT
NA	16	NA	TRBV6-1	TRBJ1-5	CASRQTKGIGNQPQHF	TGTGCCAGCAGGCAAACAAAGGGGATAGGCAATCAGCCCCAGCATTTT
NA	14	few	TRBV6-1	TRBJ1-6	CASTAEPRGRPLHF	TGTGCCAGCACAGCGGAACCTCGGGGCCGACCCCTCCACTTT
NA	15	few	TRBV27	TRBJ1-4	CASSLFQGSNEKLFF	TGTGCCAGCAGTTTATTTCAGGGCTCTAATGAAAAACTGTTTTTT
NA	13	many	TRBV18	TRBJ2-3	CASSPGNENTQYF	TGTGCCAGCTCGCCCGGCAACGAAAATACGCAGTATTTT
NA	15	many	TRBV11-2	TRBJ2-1	CASSSSTHRVNEQFF	TGTGCCAGCAGCTCCAGCACGCACAGGGTAAATGAGCAGTTCTTC
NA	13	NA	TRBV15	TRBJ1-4	CATRQGPNEKLFF	TGTGCCACCAGACAGGGCCCCAATGAAAAACTGTTTTTT
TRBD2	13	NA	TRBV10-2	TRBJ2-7	CASRAGDHYEQYF	TGCGCCAGCAGGGCGGGGGACCACTACGAGCAGTACTTC
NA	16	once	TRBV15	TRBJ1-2	CATSATPDRSNYGYTF	TGTGCCACCAGCGCAACGCCCGACAGGAGTAACTATGGCTACACCTTC
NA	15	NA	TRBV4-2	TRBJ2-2	CASSQLGANTGELFF	TGTGCCAGCAGCCAACTGGGGGCGAACACCGGGGAGCTGTTTTTT
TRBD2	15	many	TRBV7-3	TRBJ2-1	CASSFRLADYNEQFF	TGTGCCAGCAGCTTTAGGCTAGCGGATTACAATGAGCAGTTCTTC
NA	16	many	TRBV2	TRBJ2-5	CASSLITASLQETQYF	TGTGCCAGCAGTCTAATCACAGCCTCCCTTCAAGAGACCCAGTACTTC
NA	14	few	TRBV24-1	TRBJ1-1	CATSDSDPNTEAFF	TGTGCCACCAGTGATTCCGACCCGAACACTGAAGCTTTCTTT
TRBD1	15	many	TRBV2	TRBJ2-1	CASSVSGQGYNEQFF	TGTGCCAGCAGTGTGTCGGGACAGGGGTACAATGAGCAGTTCTTC
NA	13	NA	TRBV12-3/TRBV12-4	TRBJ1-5	CASSSGFPQPQHF	TGTGCCAGCAGTTCCGGATTCCCTCAGCCCCAGCATTTT